This T cell receptor beta chain came from a study of T-cell memory formation after mild COVID-19. General observations from the study: Pre-infection memory showed some responding clones, and this suggested that cross-reactive memory joined. Clones that got smaller from day 15 to 85 had even CD4/CD8, while clones growing later tipped toward CD4+.

This CDR3 comprises 15 residues. Germline assignment: CDR1 SGHRS and CDR2 YFSETQ. Trimming took 0 bases from V and 0 from J, leaving 10 bases between them. This clonotype was found a few times. No antigen is known for it. Each CDR3 protein gets one entry after TCRdb re-called the 5' RACE reads with MiXCR. The table has about 200,000 distinct CDR3 sequences, 9% to 10% seen once; the top ten hold roughly 3.5%. Sample: PBMCs or a T cell subset sorted from them (not recorded which). This receptor was taken from a young man who had mild COVID-19 (a few samples of this study predate the infection). Cell type and time point are not known. The chain uses TRBV5-1 and TRBJ2-7; D is uncertain. CDR3 residues: CASSLGAMASYEQYV. In DNA form, the CDR3 reads TGCGCCAGCAGCTTGGGGGCGATGGCCTCCTACGAGCAGTACGTC.